The 4 T cell receptor beta chains given below trace back to one sample, sequenced in a study of CD8 T cells in ankylosing spondylitis. Findings and caveats of the study: A motif of roughly 8 highly homologous TCR beta variants was seen as apparently characteristic of ankylosing spondylitis blood.

These receptors lack a known antigen. MiXCR, run by TCRdb on the 5' RACE reads, gives a single entry per CDR3 protein. The repertoire holds fewer than 400,000 distinct CDR3 sequences, with 20% to 25% as singletons. Sequenced: blood, either unsorted or a sorted T cell fraction (not recorded which). These receptors came from a male donor with ankylosing spondylitis.

This clonotype showed up just a few times. The rearrangement uses TRBV11-2 and TRBJ1-1; the D is unclear. The CDR3 covers 14 residues. V lost 2 bases, J lost 0 bases, and 7 bases lay in between. Germline V CDR1 and CDR2: SGHAT, FQNNGV. The CDR3 DNA reads TGTGCCAGCAGCTTAACAGTTATGAACACTGAAGCTTTCTTT. Its translation is CASSLTVMNTEAFF.

The chain couples TRBV7-2 to TRBJ2-7; either TRBD1 or TRBD2 may fit D (5 bases each). This CDR3 contains 13 residues. V was pared by 4 bases and J by 9 bases, with 16 bases between. Germline values: CDR1 SGHTA, CDR2 FQGNSA. The CDR3 sequence is CASSSSEVQGQYF. The CDR3, as DNA: TGTGCCAGCAGCTCTTCGGAGGTCCAGGGGCAGTACTTC.

J is TRBJ2-5 and V is TRBV11-1, with D perhaps TRBD1 (5 bases). Germline V gives CDR1 SGHAT, CDR2 FQDESV (reference sequence). CDR3 size: 14 residues. V lost 3 bases and J lost 1, with 9 bases in between. The CDR3 DNA follows: TGTGCCAGCAGCTTTCTCAGGGCCCAAGAGACCCAGTACTTC. Translated: CASSFLRAQETQYF.

J is TRBJ2-2 and V is TRBV5-1; 10 bases align to TRBD1. The V gene end was trimmed by 0 bases and the J gene end by 4 bases; junction bases not matched to a gene: 3. From germline, CDR1 is SGHRS and CDR2 YFSETQ. The CDR3 is made up of 16 amino acids. The CDR3 nucleotides read TGCGCCAGCAGCTTGGAGGGACAGGGGAGCACCGGGGAGCTGTTTTTT. Translation: CASSLEGQGSTGELFF.